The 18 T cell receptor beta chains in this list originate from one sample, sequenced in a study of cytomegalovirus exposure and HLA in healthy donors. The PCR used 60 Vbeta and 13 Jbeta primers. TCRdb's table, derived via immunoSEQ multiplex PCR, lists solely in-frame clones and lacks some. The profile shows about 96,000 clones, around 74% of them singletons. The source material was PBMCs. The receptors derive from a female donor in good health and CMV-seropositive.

For the CDR3, the DNA is TGTGCCAGCAGCGGGGCGGGACAGTCCATGCCCCAGTACTTC. Its translation is CASSGAGQSMPQYF. This chain links TRBV9 with TRBJ2-5, with D possibly TRBD1 on 7 matching bases. The CDR3 loop spans 14 amino acids. Trimming took 3 bases from V and 9 from J, leaving 18 bases between them. Germline V gene lookup returns CDR1 SGDLS and CDR2 YYNGEE.

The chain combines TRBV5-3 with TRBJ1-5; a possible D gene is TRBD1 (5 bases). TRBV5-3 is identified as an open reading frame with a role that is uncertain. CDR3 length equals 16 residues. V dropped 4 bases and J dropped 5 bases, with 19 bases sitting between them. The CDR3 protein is CARSPATARAHQPQHF. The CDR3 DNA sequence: TGTGCCAGAAGCCCCGCGACGGCCAGGGCTCATCAGCCCCAGCATTTT.

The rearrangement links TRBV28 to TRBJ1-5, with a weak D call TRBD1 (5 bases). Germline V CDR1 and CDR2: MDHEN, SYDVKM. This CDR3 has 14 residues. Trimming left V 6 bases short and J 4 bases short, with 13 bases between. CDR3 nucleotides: TGTGCCAGCAGCCCGCCGGGGGGGAATCAGCCCCAGCATTTT. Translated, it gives CASSPPGGNQPQHF.

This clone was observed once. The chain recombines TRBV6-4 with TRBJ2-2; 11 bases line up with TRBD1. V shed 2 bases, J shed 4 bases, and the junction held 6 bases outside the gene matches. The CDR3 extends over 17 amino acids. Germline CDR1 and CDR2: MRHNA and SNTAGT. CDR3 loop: CASSDRAGTGGTGELFF. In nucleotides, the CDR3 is TGTGCCAGCAGTGACAGGGCCGGGACAGGGGGCACCGGGGAGCTGTTTTTT.

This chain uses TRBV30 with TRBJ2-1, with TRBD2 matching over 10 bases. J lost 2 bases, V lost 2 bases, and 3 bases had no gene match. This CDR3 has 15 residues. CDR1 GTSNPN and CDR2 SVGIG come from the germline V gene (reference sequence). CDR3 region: CAWSPTSGTYNEQFF. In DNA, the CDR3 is TGTGCCTGGAGTCCAACTAGCGGGACCTACAATGAGCAGTTCTTC.

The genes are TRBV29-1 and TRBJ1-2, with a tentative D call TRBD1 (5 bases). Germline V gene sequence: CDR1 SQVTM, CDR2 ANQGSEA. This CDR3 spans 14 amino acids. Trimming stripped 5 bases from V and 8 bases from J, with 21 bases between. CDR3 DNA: TGCAGCGTTCCCTCCCTCGACAGTCTCTTAGGCTACACCTTC. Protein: CSVPSLDSLLGYTF. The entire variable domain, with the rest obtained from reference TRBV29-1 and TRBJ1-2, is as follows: SAVISQKPSRDICQRGTSLTIQCQVDSQVTMMFWYRQQPGQSLTLIATANQGSEATYESGFVIDKFPISRPNLTFSTLTVSNMSPEDSSIYLCSVPSLDSLLGYTFGSGTRLTVV.

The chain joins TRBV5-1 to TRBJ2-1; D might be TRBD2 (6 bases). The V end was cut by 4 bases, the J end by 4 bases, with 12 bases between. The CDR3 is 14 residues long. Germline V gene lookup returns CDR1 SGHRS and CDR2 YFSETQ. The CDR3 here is CASSGGTGYNEQFF. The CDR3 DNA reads TGCGCCAGCAGCGGGGGGACTGGTTACAATGAGCAGTTCTTC.

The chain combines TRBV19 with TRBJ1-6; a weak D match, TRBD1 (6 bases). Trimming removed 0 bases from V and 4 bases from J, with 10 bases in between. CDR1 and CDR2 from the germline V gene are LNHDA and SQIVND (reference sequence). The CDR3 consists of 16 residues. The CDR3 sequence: CASSIDGQTYNSPLHF. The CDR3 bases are TGTGCCAGTAGTATAGATGGACAGACATATAATTCACCCCTCCACTTT.

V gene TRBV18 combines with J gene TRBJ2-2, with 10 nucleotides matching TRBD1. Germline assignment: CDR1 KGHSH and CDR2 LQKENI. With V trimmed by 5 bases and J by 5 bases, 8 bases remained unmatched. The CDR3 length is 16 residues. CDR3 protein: CASSSSTGGETGELFF. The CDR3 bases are TGTGCCAGCTCATCTTCGACAGGGGGCGAAACCGGGGAGCTGTTTTTT. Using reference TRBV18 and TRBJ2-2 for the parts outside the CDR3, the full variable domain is NAGVMQNPRHLVRRRGQEARLRCSPMKGHSHVYWYRQLPEEGLKFMVYLQKENIIDESGMPKERFSAEFPKEGPSILRIQQVVRGDSAAYFCASSSSTGGETGELFFGEGSRLTVL.

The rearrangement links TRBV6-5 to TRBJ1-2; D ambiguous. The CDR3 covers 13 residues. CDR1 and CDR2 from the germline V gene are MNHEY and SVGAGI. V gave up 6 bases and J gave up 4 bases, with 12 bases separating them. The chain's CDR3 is CASRSGRAYGYTF. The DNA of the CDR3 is TGTGCCAGCAGAAGCGGGAGAGCCTATGGCTACACCTTC.

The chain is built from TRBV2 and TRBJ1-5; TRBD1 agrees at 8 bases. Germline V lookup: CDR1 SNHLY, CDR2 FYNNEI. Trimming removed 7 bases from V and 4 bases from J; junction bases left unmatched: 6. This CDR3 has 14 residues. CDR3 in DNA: TGTGCCAGCAAATCAGGGGGCTGGAATCAGCCCCAGCATTTT. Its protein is CASKSGGWNQPQHF. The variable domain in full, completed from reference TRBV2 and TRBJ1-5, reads EPEVTQTPSHQVTQMGQEVILRCVPISNHLYFYWYRQILGQKVEFLVSFYNNEISEKSEIFDDQFSVERPDGSNFTLKIRSTKLEDSAMYFCASKSGGWNQPQHFGDGTRLSIL.

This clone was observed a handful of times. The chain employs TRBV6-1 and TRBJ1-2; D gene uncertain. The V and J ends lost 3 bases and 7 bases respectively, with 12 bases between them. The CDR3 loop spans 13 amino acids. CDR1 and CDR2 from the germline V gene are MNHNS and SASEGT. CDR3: CASSEFQAGGYTF. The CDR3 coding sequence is TGTGCCAGCAGTGAGTTCCAGGCCGGTGGCTACACCTTC.

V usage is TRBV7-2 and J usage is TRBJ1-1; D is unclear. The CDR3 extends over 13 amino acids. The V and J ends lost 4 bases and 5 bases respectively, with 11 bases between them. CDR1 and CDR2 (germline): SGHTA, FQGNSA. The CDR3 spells CASSSQVSTEAFF. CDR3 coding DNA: TGTGCCAGCAGCTCTCAGGTTTCGACTGAAGCTTTCTTT.

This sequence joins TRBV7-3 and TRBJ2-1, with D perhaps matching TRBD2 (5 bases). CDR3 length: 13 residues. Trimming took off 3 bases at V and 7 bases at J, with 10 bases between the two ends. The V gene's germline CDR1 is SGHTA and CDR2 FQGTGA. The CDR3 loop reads CASSLRVANEQFF. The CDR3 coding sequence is TGTGCCAGCAGCTTGAGGGTAGCGAATGAGCAGTTCTTC.

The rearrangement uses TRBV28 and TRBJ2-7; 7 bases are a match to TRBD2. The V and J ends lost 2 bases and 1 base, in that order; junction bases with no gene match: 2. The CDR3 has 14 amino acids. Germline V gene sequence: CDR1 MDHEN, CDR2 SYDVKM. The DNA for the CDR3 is TGTGCCAGCAGTTTAGTGGGAGGGTCCTACGAGCAGTACTTC. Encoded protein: CASSLVGGSYEQYF.

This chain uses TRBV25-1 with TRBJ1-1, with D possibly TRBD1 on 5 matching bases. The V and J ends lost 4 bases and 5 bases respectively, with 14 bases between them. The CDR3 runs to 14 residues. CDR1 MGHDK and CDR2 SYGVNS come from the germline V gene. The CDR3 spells CASSGTAGRTEAFF. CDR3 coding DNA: TGTGCCAGCAGTGGGACGGCAGGGAGGACTGAAGCTTTCTTT.

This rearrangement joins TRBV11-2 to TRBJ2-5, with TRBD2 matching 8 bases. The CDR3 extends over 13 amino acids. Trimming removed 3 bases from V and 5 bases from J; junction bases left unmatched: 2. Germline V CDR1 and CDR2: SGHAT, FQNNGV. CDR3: CASSLGLEETQYF. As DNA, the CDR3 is TGTGCCAGCAGCTTGGGACTAGAGGAGACCCAGTACTTC.

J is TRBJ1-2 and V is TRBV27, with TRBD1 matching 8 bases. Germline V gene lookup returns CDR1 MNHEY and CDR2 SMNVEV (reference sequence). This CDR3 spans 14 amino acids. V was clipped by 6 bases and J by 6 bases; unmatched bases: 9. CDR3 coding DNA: TGTGCCAGCAGCCGAGTGACAGGGGTGAATGGCTACACCTTC. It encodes CASSRVTGVNGYTF.